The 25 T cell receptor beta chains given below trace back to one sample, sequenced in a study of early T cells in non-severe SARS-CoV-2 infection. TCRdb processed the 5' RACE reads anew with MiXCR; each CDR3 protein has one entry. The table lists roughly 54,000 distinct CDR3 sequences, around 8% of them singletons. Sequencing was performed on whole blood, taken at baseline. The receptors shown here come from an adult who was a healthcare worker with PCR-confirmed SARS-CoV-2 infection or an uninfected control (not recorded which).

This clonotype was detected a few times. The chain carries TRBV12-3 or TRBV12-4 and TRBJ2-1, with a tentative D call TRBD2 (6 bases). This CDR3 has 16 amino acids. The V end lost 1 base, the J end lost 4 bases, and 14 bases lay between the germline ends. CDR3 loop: CASSLGTGTAYNEQFF. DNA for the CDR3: TGTGCCAGCAGTTTAGGGACCGGGACTGCATACAATGAGCAGTTCTTC.

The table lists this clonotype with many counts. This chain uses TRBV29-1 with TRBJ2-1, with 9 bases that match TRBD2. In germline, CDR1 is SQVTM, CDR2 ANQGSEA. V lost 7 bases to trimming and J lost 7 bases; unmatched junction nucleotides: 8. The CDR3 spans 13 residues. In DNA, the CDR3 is TGCAGCGCCAGGACTAGCGCCCAGAATGAGCAGTTCTTC. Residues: CSARTSAQNEQFF.

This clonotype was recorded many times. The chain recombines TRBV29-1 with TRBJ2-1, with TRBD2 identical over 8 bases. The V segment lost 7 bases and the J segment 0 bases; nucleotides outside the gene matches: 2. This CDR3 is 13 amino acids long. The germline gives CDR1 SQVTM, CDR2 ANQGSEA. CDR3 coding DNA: TGCAGCGCCAGCGGGAGCTCCTACAATGAGCAGTTCTTC. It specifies CSASGSSYNEQFF.

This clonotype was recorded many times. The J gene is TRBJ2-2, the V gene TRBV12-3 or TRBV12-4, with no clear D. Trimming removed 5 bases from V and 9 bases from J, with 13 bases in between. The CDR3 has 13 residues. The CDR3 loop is CASSPPGPRELFF. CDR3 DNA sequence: TGTGCCAGCAGTCCCCCCGGGCCCCGGGAGCTGTTTTTT.

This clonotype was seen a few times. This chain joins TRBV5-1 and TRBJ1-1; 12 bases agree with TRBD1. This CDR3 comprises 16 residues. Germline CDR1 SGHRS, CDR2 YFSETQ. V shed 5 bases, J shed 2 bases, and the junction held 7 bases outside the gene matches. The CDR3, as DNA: TGCGCCAGCAGGTCCGGGACAGGGGGCAGAAACACTGAAGCTTTCTTT. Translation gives CASRSGTGGRNTEAFF.

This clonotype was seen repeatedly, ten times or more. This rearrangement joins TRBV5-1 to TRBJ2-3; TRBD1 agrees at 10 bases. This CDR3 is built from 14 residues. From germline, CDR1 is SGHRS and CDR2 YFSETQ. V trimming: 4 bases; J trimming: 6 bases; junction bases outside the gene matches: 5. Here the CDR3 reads CASSHRDRGDTQYF. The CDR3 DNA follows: TGCGCCAGCAGCCACCGGGACAGGGGCGATACGCAGTATTTT.

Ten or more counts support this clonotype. CDR3 DNA sequence: TGTGCCACCAGCCACCCCGGGACTGAGAGGATGACCCAGTACTTC. It encodes CATSHPGTERMTQYF. The V and J genes are TRBV15 and TRBJ2-5; D may be TRBD2 (6 bases). V was cut by 5 bases and J by 7 bases, with 20 bases left in between. Per the germline V gene, CDR1 is LNHNV and CDR2 is YYDKDF (reference sequence). The CDR3 is 15 residues long.

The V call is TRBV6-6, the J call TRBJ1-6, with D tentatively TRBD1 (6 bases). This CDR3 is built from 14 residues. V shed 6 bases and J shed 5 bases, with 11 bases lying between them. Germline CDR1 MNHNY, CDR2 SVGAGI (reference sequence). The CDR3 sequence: CASSTRGNNSPLHF. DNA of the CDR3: TGTGCCAGCAGCACCAGGGGAAATAATTCACCCCTCCACTTT.

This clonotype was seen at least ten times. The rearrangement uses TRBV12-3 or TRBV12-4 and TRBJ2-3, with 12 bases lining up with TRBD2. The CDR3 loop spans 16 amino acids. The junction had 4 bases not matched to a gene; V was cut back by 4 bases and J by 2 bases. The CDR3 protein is CASSSGLAGSTDTQYF. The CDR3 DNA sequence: TGTGCCAGCAGTTCCGGACTAGCGGGATCCACAGATACGCAGTATTTT.

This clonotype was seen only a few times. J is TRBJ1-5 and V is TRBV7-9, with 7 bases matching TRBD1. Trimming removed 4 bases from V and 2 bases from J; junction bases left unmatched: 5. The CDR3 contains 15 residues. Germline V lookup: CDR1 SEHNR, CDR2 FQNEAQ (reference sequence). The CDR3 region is CASSWGTGGNQPQHF. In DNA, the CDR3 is TGTGCCAGCAGCTGGGGAACAGGGGGCAATCAGCCCCAGCATTTT. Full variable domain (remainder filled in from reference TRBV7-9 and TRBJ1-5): DTGVSQNPRHKITKRGQNVTFRCDPISEHNRLYWYRQTLGQGPEFLTYFQNEAQLEKSRLLSDRFSAERPKGSFSTLEIQRTEQGDSAMYLCASSWGTGGNQPQHFGDGTRLSIL.

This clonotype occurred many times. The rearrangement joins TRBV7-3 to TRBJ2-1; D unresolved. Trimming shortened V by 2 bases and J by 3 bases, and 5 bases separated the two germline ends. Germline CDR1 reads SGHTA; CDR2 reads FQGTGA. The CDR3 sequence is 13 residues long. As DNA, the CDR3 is TGTGCCAGCAGCTTATTTGACTACAATGAGCAGTTCTTC. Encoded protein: CASSLFDYNEQFF.

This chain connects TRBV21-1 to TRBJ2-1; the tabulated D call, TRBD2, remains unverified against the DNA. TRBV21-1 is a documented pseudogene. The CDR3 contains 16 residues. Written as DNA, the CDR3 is TGTGCCAGCAGCGATGAATGGTTAGCGGGAGGTGGTGAGCAGTTCTTC. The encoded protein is CASSDEWLAGGGEQFF.

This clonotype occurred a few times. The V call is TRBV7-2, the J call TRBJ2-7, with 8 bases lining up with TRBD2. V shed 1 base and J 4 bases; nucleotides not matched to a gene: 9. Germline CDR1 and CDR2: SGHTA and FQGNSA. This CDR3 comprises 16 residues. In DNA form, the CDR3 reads TGTGCCAGCAGCTTAGTACCCAGCGGGAGTGTGTACGAGCAGTACTTC. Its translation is CASSLVPSGSVYEQYF.

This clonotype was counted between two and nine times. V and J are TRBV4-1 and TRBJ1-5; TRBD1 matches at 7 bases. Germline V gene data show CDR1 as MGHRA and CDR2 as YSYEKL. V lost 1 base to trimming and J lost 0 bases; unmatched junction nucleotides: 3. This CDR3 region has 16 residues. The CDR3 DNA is TGCGCCAGCAGCCAAGGACAGGGCCCTAGCAATCAGCCCCAGCATTTT. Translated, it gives CASSQGQGPSNQPQHF.

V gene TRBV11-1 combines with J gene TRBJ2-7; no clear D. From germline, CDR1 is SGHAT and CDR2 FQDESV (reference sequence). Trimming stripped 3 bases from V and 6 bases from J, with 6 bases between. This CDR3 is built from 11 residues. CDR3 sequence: CASSFEFEQYF. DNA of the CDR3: TGTGCCAGCAGCTTCGAGTTCGAGCAGTACTTC.

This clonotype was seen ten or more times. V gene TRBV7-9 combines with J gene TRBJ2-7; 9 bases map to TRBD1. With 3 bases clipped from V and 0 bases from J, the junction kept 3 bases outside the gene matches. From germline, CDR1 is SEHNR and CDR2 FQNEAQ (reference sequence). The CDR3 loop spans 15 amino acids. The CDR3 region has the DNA TGTGCCAGCAGCTTCAGGACAGGGGACTCCTACGAGCAGTACTTC. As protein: CASSFRTGDSYEQYF.

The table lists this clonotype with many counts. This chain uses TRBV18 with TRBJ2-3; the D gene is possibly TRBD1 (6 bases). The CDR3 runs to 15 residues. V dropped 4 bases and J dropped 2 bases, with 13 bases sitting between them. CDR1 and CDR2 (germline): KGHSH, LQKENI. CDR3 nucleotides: TGTGCCAGCTCACGGCGGACAGAAGTCACAGATACGCAGTATTTT. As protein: CASSRRTEVTDTQYF.

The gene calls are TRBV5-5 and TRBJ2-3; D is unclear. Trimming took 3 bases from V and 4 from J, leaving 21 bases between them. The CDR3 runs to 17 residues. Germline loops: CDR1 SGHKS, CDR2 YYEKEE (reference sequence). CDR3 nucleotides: TGTGCCAGCAGCTCCCGCGATTTCGGACGGGTAGCAGATACGCAGTATTTT. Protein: CASSSRDFGRVADTQYF. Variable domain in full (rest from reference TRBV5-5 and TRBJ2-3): DAGVTQSPTHLIKTRGQQVTLRCSPISGHKSVSWYQQVLGQGPQFIFQYYEKEERGRGNFPDRFSARQFPNYSSELNVNALLLGDSALYLCASSSRDFGRVADTQYFGPGTRLTVL.

The CDR3 sequence: CASSFRDGGSYEQYF. The CDR3 nucleotides are TGTGCCAGCAGTTTCAGGGACGGGGGTAGCTACGAGCAGTACTTC. V and J are TRBV6-6 and TRBJ2-7, with a tentative D call TRBD2 (6 bases). From germline, CDR1 is MNHNY and CDR2 SVGAGI (reference sequence). V dropped 4 bases and J dropped 3 bases, with 16 bases sitting between them. This CDR3 comprises 15 residues.

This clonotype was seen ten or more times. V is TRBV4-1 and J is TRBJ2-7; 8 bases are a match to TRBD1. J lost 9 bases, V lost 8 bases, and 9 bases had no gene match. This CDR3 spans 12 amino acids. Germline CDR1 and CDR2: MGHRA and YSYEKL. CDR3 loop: CASGSDRAAQYF. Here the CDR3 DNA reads TGCGCCAGCGGATCGGACAGGGCGGCGCAGTACTTC.

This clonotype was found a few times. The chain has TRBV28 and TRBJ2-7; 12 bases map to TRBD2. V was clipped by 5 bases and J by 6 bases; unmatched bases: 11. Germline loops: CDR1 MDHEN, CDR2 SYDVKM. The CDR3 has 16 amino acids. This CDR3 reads CASSTPLTSGSFEQYF. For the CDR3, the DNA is TGTGCCAGCAGTACTCCCCTGACTAGCGGGAGTTTCGAGCAGTACTTC.

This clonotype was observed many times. CDR3 in DNA: TGCAGCGTTGAATTAGTAGGGGCCAGGGCGAAGACCCAGTACTTC. Residues: CSVELVGARAKTQYF. V is TRBV29-1 and J is TRBJ2-5; D possibly corresponds to TRBD1 (5 bases). The CDR3 consists of 15 residues. V was pared by 2 bases and J by 6 bases, with 19 bases between. Per the germline V gene, CDR1 is SQVTM and CDR2 is ANQGSEA.

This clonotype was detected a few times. The CDR3 region is CSTTSTQGFTGELFF. In DNA form, the CDR3 reads TGCAGTACCACGAGTACACAGGGTTTCACCGGGGAGCTGTTTTTT. The V call is TRBV20-1, the J call TRBJ2-2; D is perhaps TRBD1 (6 bases). This CDR3 has 15 amino acids. The V end lost 8 bases, the J end lost 4 bases, and 20 bases lay between the germline ends. Per germline, CDR1 DFQATT and CDR2 SNEGSKA (reference sequence).

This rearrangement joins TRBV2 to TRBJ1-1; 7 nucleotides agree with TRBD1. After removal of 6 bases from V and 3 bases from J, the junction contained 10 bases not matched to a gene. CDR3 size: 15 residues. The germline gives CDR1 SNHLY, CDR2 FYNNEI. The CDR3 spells CASRAEYRGDTEAFF. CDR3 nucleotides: TGTGCCAGCAGGGCCGAATACAGGGGAGACACTGAAGCTTTCTTT.

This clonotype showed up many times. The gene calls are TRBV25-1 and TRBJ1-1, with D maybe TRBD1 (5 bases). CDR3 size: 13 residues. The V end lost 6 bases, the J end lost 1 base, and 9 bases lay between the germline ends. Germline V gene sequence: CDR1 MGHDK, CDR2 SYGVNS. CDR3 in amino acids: CASSAGSNTEAFF. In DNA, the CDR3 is TGTGCCAGCAGCGCAGGGTCGAACACTGAAGCTTTCTTT.